A single sample is the source of the 12 T cell receptor beta chains below, sequenced in a study of beta chain features in type 1 diabetes. The isolated RNA, all of it, was reverse transcribed, so expressed TCRB transcripts were what got sequenced. Some clones are missing from TCRdb's copy, which holds only in-frame ones; the method was immunoSEQ multiplex PCR. The repertoire holds about 150,000 clones, more than 9.5% seen once, with roughly 2% in the top ten. Input material: central memory CD4+ T cells from blood. The receptors were gathered from a man aged 18 to 29 in good health.

There are a few counts of this clone. The V call is TRBV9, the J call TRBJ2-2; D is unresolved. This CDR3 has 17 amino acids. Germline V gene sequence: CDR1 SGDLS, CDR2 YYNGEE. V was clipped by 0 bases and J by 5 bases, with 17 bases between them. The CDR3 region is CASSVAKGPQWTGELFF. In DNA form, the CDR3 reads TGTGCCAGCAGCGTAGCTAAAGGGCCCCAATGGACCGGGGAGCTGTTTTTT.

This clone came up a few times. V usage is TRBV7-9 and J usage is TRBJ2-1, with 14 nucleotides matching TRBD2. The ends lost 5 bases at V and 10 bases at J; junction bases unmatched: 10. The germline gives CDR1 SEHNR, CDR2 FQNEAQ (reference sequence). This CDR3 has 16 residues. In DNA form, the CDR3 reads TGTGCCAGCAGCCCGAGGGGACTAGCGGGAGAGCGGGAGCAGTTCTTC. It encodes CASSPRGLAGEREQFF.

This clone was detected only a few times. The chain links TRBV7-9 to TRBJ1-2; tentatively, D is TRBD1 (5 bases). Deletions cut 1 base from V and 7 bases from J, with 13 bases between. The CDR3 totals 14 residues. From germline, CDR1 is SEHNR and CDR2 FQNEAQ (reference sequence). The CDR3 DNA reads as TGTGCCAGCAGCTTAGAAGCAGGGTCCTTTGGCTACACCTTC. Protein: CASSLEAGSFGYTF.

This clone occurred many times. The gene calls are TRBV7-6 and TRBJ1-5, with D hard to call. This CDR3 contains 14 residues. V was pared by 5 bases and J by 4 bases, with 12 bases between. In germline, CDR1 is SGHVS, CDR2 FNYEAQ. The CDR3 DNA reads TGTGCCAGCAGCCAGACCGCTGGAAATCAGCCCCAGCATTTT. Encoded protein: CASSQTAGNQPQHF.

The rearrangement links TRBV9 to TRBJ2-7; the D gene could be TRBD1 or TRBD2 (5 bases each). This CDR3 comprises 15 residues. CDR1 SGDLS and CDR2 YYNGEE come from the germline V gene. Trimming took 0 bases from V and 2 from J, leaving 12 bases between them. DNA of the CDR3: TGTGCCAGCAGCGTAGGAGGGGAACCTCCCTACGAGCAGTACTTC. The encoded protein is CASSVGGEPPYEQYF.

This clone was observed many times. Written as DNA, the CDR3 is TGTGCCAGCTCACCAGTTTTGACAGGGGGCAGACAGCCCCAGCATTTT. Protein sequence: CASSPVLTGGRQPQHF. The rearrangement joins TRBV18 to TRBJ1-5, with 10 bases fitting TRBD1. After removal of 2 bases from V and 7 bases from J, the junction contained 8 bases not matched to a gene. CDR3 length: 16 amino acids. Germline V gene data show CDR1 as KGHSH and CDR2 as LQKENI.

This chain links TRBV7-2 with TRBJ1-5, with 9 bases lining up with TRBD1. The V gene end was trimmed by 4 bases and the J gene end by 4 bases; junction bases not matched to a gene: 5. The germline V gene has CDR1 SGHTA and CDR2 FQGNSA. There are 15 residues in the CDR3. The CDR3 DNA follows: TGTGCCAGCAGCTACGGGACAGGGAGGAATCAGCCCCAGCATTTT. Amino acid sequence: CASSYGTGRNQPQHF. The variable domain in full, with the rest retrieved from reference TRBV7-2 and TRBJ1-5, is GAGVSQSPSNKVTEKGKDVELRCDPISGHTALYWYRQSLGQGLEFLIYFQGNSAPDKSGLPSDRFSAERTGGSVSTLTIQRTQQEDSAVYLCASSYGTGRNQPQHFGDGTRLSIL.

CDR3 nucleotides: TGTGCCAGCAGCTCCCGTTCCCAGGACAGGGGATATGGCTACACCTTC. It yields the protein CASSSRSQDRGYGYTF. V and J are TRBV28 and TRBJ1-2, with 9 bases fitting TRBD1. V lost 6 bases, J lost 5 bases, and 13 bases stayed unmatched. The CDR3 length is 16 residues. Germline V CDR1 and CDR2: MDHEN, SYDVKM.

V and J are TRBV9 and TRBJ2-3; TRBD1 might be the D (6 bases). Germline V gives CDR1 SGDLS, CDR2 YYNGEE. This CDR3 has 15 residues. Trimming took 0 bases from V and 1 from J, leaving 9 bases between them. The CDR3 loop reads CASSVGGLGTDTQYF. The CDR3 DNA follows: TGTGCCAGCAGCGTAGGGGGGCTAGGCACAGATACGCAGTATTTT.

The V and J genes are TRBV19 and TRBJ2-1, with D perhaps matching TRBD1 (5 bases). Germline CDR1 reads LNHDA; CDR2 reads SQIVND (reference sequence). The CDR3 has 15 residues. V lost 3 bases to trimming and J lost 6 bases, with 15 bases between them. This CDR3 is CASSIGASRSNEQFF. CDR3 nucleotides: TGTGCCAGTAGTATTGGGGCTAGTCGGTCCAATGAGCAGTTCTTC.

The chain couples TRBV30 to TRBJ2-3; D is ambiguous. This CDR3 is 16 amino acids long. Germline V CDR1 and CDR2: GTSNPN, SVGIG (reference sequence). V dropped 7 bases and J dropped 2 bases, with 22 bases sitting between them. CDR3 sequence: CASNERMLDHTDTQYF. The CDR3 nucleotides are TGTGCCTCCAACGAGAGGATGTTGGACCACACAGATACGCAGTATTTT.

The rearrangement links TRBV7-2 to TRBJ1-5; the match to TRBD1 covers 9 bases. The CDR3 has 14 amino acids. With 5 bases clipped from V and 6 bases from J, the junction kept 5 bases outside the gene matches. The germline gives CDR1 SGHTA, CDR2 FQGNSA. Here the CDR3 reads CASSPRTGVQPQHF. The CDR3 DNA reads as TGTGCCAGCAGCCCAAGGACAGGGGTTCAGCCCCAGCATTTT. The entire variable domain, with the rest obtained from reference TRBV7-2 and TRBJ1-5, is as follows: GAGVSQSPSNKVTEKGKDVELRCDPISGHTALYWYRQSLGQGLEFLIYFQGNSAPDKSGLPSDRFSAERTGGSVSTLTIQRTQQEDSAVYLCASSPRTGVQPQHFGDGTRLSIL.